This T cell receptor beta chain was sequenced for a study of T cell repertoires in cytomegalovirus infection. Overall study: Matching HLA type and CMV infection were both indicated by public TCR beta signatures. Study-level findings and limits: HLA-C-restricted CMV clonotypes gave the most frequent clonotype in two of eight donors. Carriers of CMV and the relevant HLA type were discriminated by public TCR beta frequency.

A single record per CDR3 protein comes from TCRdb applying MiXCR to the reads. This table has a few hundred thousand distinct CDR3 sequences, 9% to 9.5% appearing once. This CDR3 region has 13 residues. V shed 0 bases and J shed 5 bases, with 6 bases lying between them. Looked up from germline, CDR1 is SGHRS and CDR2 is YFSETQ. With regard to this clonotype: The target antigen is unknown.

The sequence derives from a human donor in good health (CMV status not recorded). Some clones in this sample may be carry-over from other donors' samples. The material sequenced was PBMCs. J is TRBJ2-1 and V is TRBV5-1; D is unresolved. The CDR3 region is CASSLASHNEQFF. CDR3 nucleotides: TGCGCCAGCAGCTTGGCCTCGCACAATGAGCAGTTCTTC.